One and the same sample provided the 15 T cell receptor beta chains below, sequenced in a study of blood T cell repertoires in COVID-19. Libraries were prepared by immunoSEQ multiplex PCR; TCRdb keeps only in-frame clonotypes and omits some of them. The data hold just over 300,000 clones, with around 92% observed a single time. The sequenced sample consisted of peripheral blood. The source is a woman in her twenties or thirties with COVID-19, enrolled during active disease.

The V gene is TRBV6-4, the J gene TRBJ2-3; D possibly corresponds to TRBD2 (6 bases). CDR3 length equals 16 residues. The V end lost 8 bases, the J end lost 4 bases, and 22 bases lay between the germline ends. The germline CDR1 and CDR2 sequences are MRHNA and SNTAGT. DNA of the CDR3: TGTGCCAGCGACCTCCCAACGGGAGAGGGTTCAGATACGCAGTATTTT. It is translated as CASDLPTGEGSDTQYF.

The V and J genes are TRBV18 and TRBJ1-1, with D uncertain. From germline, CDR1 is KGHSH and CDR2 LQKENI. The CDR3 has 12 residues. Trimming left V 6 bases short and J 4 bases short, with 9 bases between. CDR3 loop: CASSPAGTEAFF. The DNA for the CDR3 is TGTGCCAGCTCCCCCGCGGGCACTGAAGCTTTCTTT.

The rearrangement links TRBV6-2 or TRBV6-3 to TRBJ1-3; no clear D gene. CDR3 length: 15 residues. Germline-derived CDR1 and CDR2 are MNHEY and SVGEGT. V was shortened by 0 bases and J by 0 bases, with 6 bases between the two germline ends. The chain's CDR3 is CASSYSTLSGNTIYF. Here the CDR3 DNA reads TGTGCCAGCAGTTACTCAACTCTCTCTGGAAACACCATATATTTT.

The chain combines TRBV7-6 with TRBJ1-6; 11 bases align to TRBD1. Germline lookup yields CDR1 SGHVS and CDR2 FNYEAQ. With 5 bases clipped from V and 15 bases from J, the junction kept 6 bases outside the gene matches. This CDR3 region has 13 residues. The CDR3 DNA reads as TGTGCCAGCAGCCAAGGGACAGGGGGTCTCCTCCACTTT. It translates to CASSQGTGGLLHF.

This chain joins TRBV6-6 and TRBJ1-2, with D perhaps TRBD1 (6 bases). CDR1 is MNHNY, CDR2 SVGAGI, per germline (reference sequence). The CDR3 extends over 14 amino acids. Trimming left V 5 bases short and J 4 bases short, with 14 bases between. CDR3 sequence (DNA): TGTGCCAGCAGTCCCGCTGACAGGCCCTATGGCTACACCTTC. This translates into CASSPADRPYGYTF.

This CDR3 reads CASSGGVTGELFF. CDR3 in DNA: TGTGCCAGCAGCGGGGGGGTCACCGGGGAGCTGTTTTTT. This chain uses TRBV28 with TRBJ2-2; 8 positions agree with TRBD2. CDR1 is MDHEN and CDR2 is SYDVKM in the germline V gene. The CDR3 is made up of 13 amino acids. V was clipped by 6 bases and J by 4 bases; unmatched bases: 1.

The CDR3 DNA is TGTGCCAGCGCGGGGTACTCCTACGAGCAGTACTTC. Amino acid sequence: CASAGYSYEQYF. The chain joins TRBV7-9 to TRBJ2-7; the D gene is possibly TRBD2 (6 bases). The CDR3 has 12 residues. CDR1 and CDR2 from the germline V gene are SEHNR and FQNEAQ (reference sequence). Trimming removed 8 bases at V and 0 bases at J, with 8 bases between.

V is TRBV28 and J is TRBJ2-7; D is unclear. This CDR3 comprises 13 residues. Trimming removed 3 bases from V and 6 bases from J, with 12 bases in between. CDR1 MDHEN and CDR2 SYDVKM come from the germline V gene. CDR3 bases: TGTGCCAGCAGTTTCGGTCGGGTGTTCGAGCAGTACTTC. Its translation is CASSFGRVFEQYF.

The rearrangement joins TRBV3-1 (or the pseudogene TRBV3-2) to TRBJ1-6, with D maybe TRBD1 (5 bases). The V and J ends lost 3 bases and 9 bases respectively, with 9 bases between them. There are 13 residues in the CDR3. Germline V CDR1 and CDR2: LGHDT, YNNKEL (reference sequence). Here the CDR3 DNA reads TGTGCCAGCAGCCAGCAGGGAAGTTCACCCCTCCACTTT. This codes for CASSQQGSSPLHF.

The chain joins TRBV9 to TRBJ1-6; a possible D gene is TRBD1 (5 bases). Germline CDR1 reads SGDLS; CDR2 reads YYNGEE. The CDR3 is 16 residues long. V lost 4 bases to trimming and J lost 6 bases, with 17 bases between them. The CDR3 loop reads CASSLGGSRGNSPLHF. The CDR3 DNA reads as TGTGCCAGCAGCCTCGGGGGGTCTCGGGGTAATTCACCCCTCCACTTT.

This clone showed up just once. This chain uses TRBV6-5 with TRBJ1-1, with 9 bases identical to TRBD1. The germline V gene has CDR1 MNHEY and CDR2 SVGAGI. The CDR3 runs to 16 residues. With 0 bases clipped from V and 1 base from J, the junction kept 3 bases outside the gene matches. The CDR3 protein is CASSYSWGQGNTEAFF. In DNA, the CDR3 is TGTGCCAGCAGTTACTCGTGGGGACAGGGGAACACTGAAGCTTTCTTT.

This clone has just one count. This chain joins TRBV3-1 (or the pseudogene TRBV3-2) and TRBJ2-1, with 9 bases lining up with TRBD2. Trimming at V came to 4 bases and at J to 9 bases, leaving 7 bases not matched to a gene. The CDR3 is 14 amino acids. The germline CDR1 and CDR2 sequences are LGHDT and YNNKEL (reference sequence). The CDR3 is CASSLGTSFGEQFF. CDR3 in DNA: TGTGCCAGCAGCCTCGGGACTAGCTTCGGTGAGCAGTTCTTC.

The CDR3 bases are TGTGCCAGCAGCCCTCGTACTAGCGAAACCTACGAGCAGTACTTC. Encoded protein: CASSPRTSETYEQYF. The chain links TRBV5-5 to TRBJ2-7; 7 nucleotides align to TRBD2. The junction had 9 bases not matched to a gene; V was cut back by 4 bases and J by 2 bases. The CDR3 runs 15 residues. Germline CDR1 SGHKS, CDR2 YYEKEE (reference sequence). Filled out from reference TRBV5-5 and TRBJ2-7, the complete variable domain reads DAGVTQSPTHLIKTRGQQVTLRCSPISGHKSVSWYQQVLGQGPQFIFQYYEKEERGRGNFPDRFSARQFPNYSSELNVNALLLGDSALYLCASSPRTSETYEQYFGPGTRLTVT.

The chain is built from TRBV4-3 and TRBJ2-1; D possibly corresponds to TRBD2 (7 bases). V was trimmed by 3 bases and J by 8 bases, leaving 14 bases between them. Germline V gives CDR1 LGHNA, CDR2 YSLEER. The CDR3 has 14 amino acids. The CDR3 DNA reads as TGCGCCAGCAGCCAGGGGGGGCGTATCCATGAGCAGTTCTTC. It yields the protein CASSQGGRIHEQFF.

The rearrangement uses TRBV15 and TRBJ1-1; tentative D call: TRBD1 (6 bases). The CDR3 totals 13 residues. The germline CDR1 and CDR2 sequences are LNHNV and YYDKDF (reference sequence). V was pared by 0 bases and J by 5 bases, with 7 bases between. This chain's CDR3 is CATSREGGTEAFF. The DNA for the CDR3 is TGTGCCACCAGCAGAGAAGGGGGAACTGAAGCTTTCTTT.